This T cell receptor (beta chain) derives from a study of graft-versus-host responses after intestinal transplantation. Study details: In this cohort, recipients had multivisceral, liver-intestinal, or isolated intestinal transplants. Recipients across the board were started on anti-thymocyte globulin induction, then kept on tacrolimus and steroids for two to three years. Findings of the study overall: Within the allografts of patients who had graft-donor T cell macrochimerism, graft-versus-host to host-versus-graft clonal ratios were high. Detection of GvH clones occurred in recipient marrow, and some had their first appearance in ileum or blood.

The germline V gene encodes CDR1 MGHRA and CDR2 YSYEKL. The CDR3 runs 16 residues. The V end was cut by 0 bases, the J end by 5 bases, with 15 bases between. Measured with immunoSEQ multiplex PCR; TCRdb has only the in-frame clones, and not every one. The data hold about 100,000 clones, with 80% to 95% observed a single time. Details on this clone: Antigen: not known.

The J gene is TRBJ2-3, the V gene TRBV4-1; TRBD2 might be the D (6 bases). The TCR was taken from a human donor who received an intestinal transplant. The sample consisted of unstimulated CD8+ T cells sorted from spleen or lymph node cells, taken before intestinal transplant. The CDR3 sequence is CASSQEWTGAVDTQYF. CDR3 sequence (DNA): TGCGCCAGCAGCCAAGAGTGGACGGGAGCGGTAGATACGCAGTATTTT.